The 4 T cell receptor beta chains below all came from one sample that was sequenced in a study of T cell responses to AZD1222 COVID-19 vaccine. Clones were read by immunoSEQ multiplex PCR, and TCRdb kept only the in-frame ones, dropping some. Among roughly 150,000 clones listed, almost 95% were seen once. The specimen comprised peripheral blood, sampled on day 0 of AZD1222 vaccination. These receptors originate from an adult in good health.

The sample holds one count of this clone. The rearrangement uses TRBV7-8 and TRBJ1-4; no clear D gene. CDR1 is SGHVS, CDR2 FQNEAQ, per germline. Deletions cut 5 bases from V and 3 bases from J, with 13 bases between. This CDR3 has 15 amino acids. DNA for the CDR3: TGTGCCAGCAGCATCCGCTCGGGAGCTAATGAAAAACTGTTTTTT. Translating gives CASSIRSGANEKLFF. Drawing the rest from reference TRBV7-8 and TRBJ1-4, the complete variable domain is GAGVSQSPRYKVAKRGQDVALRCDPISGHVSLFWYQQALGQGPEFLTYFQNEAQLDKSGLPSDRFFAERPEGSVSTLKIQRTQQEDSAVYLCASSIRSGANEKLFFGSGTQLSVL.

The V call is TRBV27, the J call TRBJ1-6; maybe TRBD1 (5 bases). Germline CDR1 reads MNHEY; CDR2 reads SMNVEV (reference sequence). Trimming took off 4 bases at V and 5 bases at J, with 12 bases between the two ends. CDR3 length: 15 residues. The DNA for the CDR3 is TGTGCCAGCAGTTGGGGAGGGGTTGATAATTCACCCCTCCACTTT. This translates into CASSWGGVDNSPLHF.

The chain links TRBV30 to TRBJ1-5; D gene ambiguous. In germline, CDR1 is GTSNPN, CDR2 SVGIG (reference sequence). V was cut by 1 base and J by 4 bases, with 5 bases left in between. CDR3 length: 12 residues. The CDR3 DNA is TGTGCCTGGAGTGCAGTAAATCAGCCCCAGCATTTT. It specifies CAWSAVNQPQHF.

This chain connects TRBV19 to TRBJ1-1; tentative D call: TRBD1 (5 bases). The ends were cut back, 5 bases at V and 0 bases at J, with 13 bases in the middle. This CDR3 comprises 15 residues. Germline CDR1 LNHDA, CDR2 SQIVND (reference sequence). The CDR3 region has the DNA TGTGCCAGTAGTTCCAGGGCACAAATGAACACTGAAGCTTTCTTT. Translating it yields CASSSRAQMNTEAFF.